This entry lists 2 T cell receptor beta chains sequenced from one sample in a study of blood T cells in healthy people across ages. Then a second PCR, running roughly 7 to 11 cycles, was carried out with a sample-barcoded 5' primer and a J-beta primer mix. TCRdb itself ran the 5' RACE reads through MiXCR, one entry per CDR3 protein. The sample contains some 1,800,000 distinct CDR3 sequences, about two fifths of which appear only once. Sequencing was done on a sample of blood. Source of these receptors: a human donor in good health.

The CDR3, as DNA: TGTGCCAGCAGTTACATTATCGGGGGGGCTGCTAGAAATGAGCAGTACTTC. This codes for CASSYIIGGAARNEQYF. V is TRBV6-2 or TRBV6-3 and J is TRBJ2-5, with 8 bases identical to TRBD2. Germline loops: CDR1 MNHEY, CDR2 SVGEGT. This CDR3 has 17 residues. V gave up 2 bases and J gave up 11 bases; unmatched junction bases: 19.

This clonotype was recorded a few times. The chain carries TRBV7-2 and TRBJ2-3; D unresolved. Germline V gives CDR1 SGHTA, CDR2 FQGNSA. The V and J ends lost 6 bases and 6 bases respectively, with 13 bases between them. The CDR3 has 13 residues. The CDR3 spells CASSLAMGDTQYF. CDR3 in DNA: TGTGCCAGCAGTTTGGCGATGGGGGATACGCAGTATTTT.